The present T cell receptor beta chain was sequenced within a study of tumor and adjacent non-tumor tissue in lung cancer. Germline assignment: CDR1 SGHNT and CDR2 YENEEA. The CDR3 loop spans 15 amino acids. A note on this clonotype: No antigen is known for it. The junction shows a germline mismatch at one end, possibly a read error.

Study-wide points: Significantly higher TCR diversity was found in tumor than normal lung.

RNA was extracted from bulk tissue without any cell sorting. The normal lung tissue was taken more than 3 cm from the tumor edge. TCRbeta libraries were built with three rounds of nested PCR, modified from ARM-PCR. Each CDR3 protein is one row after TCRdb ran MiXCR on the multiplex PCR reads. Counted here are roughly 75,000 distinct CDR3 sequences, roughly 80% occurring once; the ten biggest clones make up less than 60%. Sequenced sample: distant non-tumor lung tissue. This sequence was found in a man aged 55-75 years with non-small cell lung cancer. The chain has TRBV11-3 and TRBJ2-7; 7 bases map to TRBD2. The CDR3 nucleotides read TGTGGCAGCAGCTATCGGACTAGATTAACCTACGAGCAATACTTC. Translating it yields CGSSYRTRLTYEQYF.